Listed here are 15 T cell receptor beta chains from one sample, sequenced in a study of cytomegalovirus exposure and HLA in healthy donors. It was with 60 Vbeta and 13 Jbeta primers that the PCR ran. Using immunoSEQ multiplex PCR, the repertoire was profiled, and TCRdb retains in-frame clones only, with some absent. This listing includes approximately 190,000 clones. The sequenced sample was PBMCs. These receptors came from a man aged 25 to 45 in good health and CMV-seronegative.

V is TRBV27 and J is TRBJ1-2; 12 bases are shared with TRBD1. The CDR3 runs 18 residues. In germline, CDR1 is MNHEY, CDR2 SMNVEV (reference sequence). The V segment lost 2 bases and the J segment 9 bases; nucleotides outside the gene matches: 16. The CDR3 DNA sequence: TGTGCCAGCAGTTTAACCCCAACACCGGGACAGGGGGCGAGAAGCTACACCTTC. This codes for CASSLTPTPGQGARSYTF.

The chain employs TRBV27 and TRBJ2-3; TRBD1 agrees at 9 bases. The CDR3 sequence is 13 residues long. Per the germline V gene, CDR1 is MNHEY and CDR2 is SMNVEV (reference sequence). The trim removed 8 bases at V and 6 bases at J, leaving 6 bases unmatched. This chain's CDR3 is CASRDRVTDTQYF. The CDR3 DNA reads TGTGCCAGCCGGGACAGGGTAACCGATACGCAGTATTTT.

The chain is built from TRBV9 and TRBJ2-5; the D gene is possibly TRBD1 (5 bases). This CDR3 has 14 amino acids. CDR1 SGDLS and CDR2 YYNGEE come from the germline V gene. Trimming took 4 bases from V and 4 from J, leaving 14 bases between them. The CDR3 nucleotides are TGTGCCAGCAGCTTGCGCGGAAGGGGAGAGACCCAGTACTTC. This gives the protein CASSLRGRGETQYF.

This CDR3 is CSVEDRASNTEAFF. Written as DNA, the CDR3 is TGCAGCGTTGAAGACAGGGCTTCGAACACTGAAGCTTTCTTT. The chain joins TRBV29-1 to TRBJ1-1; D may be TRBD1 (5 bases). Germline assignment: CDR1 SQVTM and CDR2 ANQGSEA. The CDR3 sequence is 14 residues long. The ends were cut back, 0 bases at V and 1 base at J, with 9 bases in the middle. Complete variable domain (other parts from reference TRBV29-1 and TRBJ1-1): SAVISQKPSRDICQRGTSLTIQCQVDSQVTMMFWYRQQPGQSLTLIATANQGSEATYESGFVIDKFPISRPNLTFSTLTVSNMSPEDSSIYLCSVEDRASNTEAFFGQGTRLTVV.

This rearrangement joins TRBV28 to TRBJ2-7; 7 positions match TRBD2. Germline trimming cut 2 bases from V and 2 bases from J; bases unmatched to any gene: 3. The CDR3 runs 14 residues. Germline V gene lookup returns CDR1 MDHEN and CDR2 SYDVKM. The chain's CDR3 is CASSLLAETYEQYF. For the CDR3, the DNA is TGTGCCAGCAGTTTACTAGCGGAGACCTACGAGCAGTACTTC.

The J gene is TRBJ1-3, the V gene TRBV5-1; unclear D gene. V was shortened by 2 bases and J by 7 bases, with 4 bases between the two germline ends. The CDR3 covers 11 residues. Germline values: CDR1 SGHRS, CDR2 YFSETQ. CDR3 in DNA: TGCGCCAGCAGCTTACAGAACACCATATATTTT. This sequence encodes CASSLQNTIYF.

The CDR3 region is CASSGGLAGGTAYNEQFF. In DNA, the CDR3 is TGCGCCAGCAGTGGGGGACTAGCGGGGGGGACCGCCTACAATGAGCAGTTCTTC. The chain combines TRBV10-1 with TRBJ2-1; TRBD2 matches 16 bases. V shed 4 bases, J shed 2 bases, and the junction held 5 bases outside the gene matches. The CDR3 is 18 residues long. Germline V CDR1 and CDR2: WNHNN, SYGVQD (reference sequence).

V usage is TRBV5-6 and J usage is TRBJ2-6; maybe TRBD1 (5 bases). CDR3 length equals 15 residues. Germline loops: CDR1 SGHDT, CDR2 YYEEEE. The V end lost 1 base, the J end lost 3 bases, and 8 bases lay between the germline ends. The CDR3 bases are TGTGCCAGCAGCTTGTTAGGGGTTGGGGCCAACGTCCTGACTTTC. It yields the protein CASSLLGVGANVLTF.

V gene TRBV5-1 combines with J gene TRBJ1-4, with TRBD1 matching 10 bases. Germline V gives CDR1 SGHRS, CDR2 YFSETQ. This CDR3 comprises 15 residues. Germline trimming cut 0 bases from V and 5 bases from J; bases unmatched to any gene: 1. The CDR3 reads CASSLGTGGNEKLFF. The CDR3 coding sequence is TGCGCCAGCAGCTTGGGGACAGGGGGGAATGAAAAACTGTTTTTT. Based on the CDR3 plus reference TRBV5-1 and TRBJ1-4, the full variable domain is KAGVTQTPRYLIKTRGQQVTLSCSPISGHRSVSWYQQTPGQGLQFLFEYFSETQRNKGNFPGRFSGRQFSNSRSEMNVSTLELGDSALYLCASSLGTGGNEKLFFGSGTQLSVL.

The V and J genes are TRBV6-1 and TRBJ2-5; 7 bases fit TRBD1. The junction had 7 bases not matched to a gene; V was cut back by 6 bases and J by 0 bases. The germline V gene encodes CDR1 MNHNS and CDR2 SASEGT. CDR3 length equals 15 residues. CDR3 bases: TGTGCCAGCAGGATCCGGACAGGCAACCAAGAGACCCAGTACTTC. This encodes CASRIRTGNQETQYF.

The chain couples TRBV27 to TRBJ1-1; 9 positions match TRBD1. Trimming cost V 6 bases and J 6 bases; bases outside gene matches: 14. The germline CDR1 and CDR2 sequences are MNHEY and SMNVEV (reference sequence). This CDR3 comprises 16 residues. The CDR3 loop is CASSRHNLGQGAEAFF. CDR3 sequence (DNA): TGTGCCAGCAGCCGACACAACCTGGGACAGGGAGCTGAAGCTTTCTTT.

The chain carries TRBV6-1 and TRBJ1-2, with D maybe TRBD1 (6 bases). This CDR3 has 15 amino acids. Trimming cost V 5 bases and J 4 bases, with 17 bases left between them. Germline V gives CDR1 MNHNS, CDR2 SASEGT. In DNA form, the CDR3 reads TGTGCCAGCAGTAGGGAGGGCCGCAGGGGCTATGGCTACACCTTC. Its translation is CASSREGRRGYGYTF.

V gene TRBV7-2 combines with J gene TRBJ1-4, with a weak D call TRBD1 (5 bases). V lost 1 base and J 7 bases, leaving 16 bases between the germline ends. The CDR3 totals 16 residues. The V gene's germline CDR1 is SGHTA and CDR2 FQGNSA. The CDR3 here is CASSLGQLASGEKLFF. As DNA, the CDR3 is TGTGCCAGCAGCTTAGGACAGCTTGCCTCTGGTGAAAAACTGTTTTTT.

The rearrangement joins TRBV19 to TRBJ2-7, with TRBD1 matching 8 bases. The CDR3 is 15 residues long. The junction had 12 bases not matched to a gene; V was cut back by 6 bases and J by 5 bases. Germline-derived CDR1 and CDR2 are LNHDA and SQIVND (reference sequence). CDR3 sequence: CASSRPPGGSDEQYF. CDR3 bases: TGTGCCAGTAGCCGGCCTCCAGGGGGCAGCGACGAGCAGTACTTC.

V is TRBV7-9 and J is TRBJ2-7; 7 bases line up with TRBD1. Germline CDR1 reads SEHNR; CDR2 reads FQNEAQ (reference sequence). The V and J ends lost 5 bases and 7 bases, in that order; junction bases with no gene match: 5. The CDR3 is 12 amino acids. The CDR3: CASSLTGWEQYF. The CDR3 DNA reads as TGTGCCAGCAGCCTGACAGGGTGGGAGCAGTACTTC.